The subject of this entry is one T cell receptor (beta chain). The data were taken from a study of Ad26.COV2.S vaccination and SARS-CoV-2 variants. Study context: Enrolled in COV1001, the donor was in the Ad26.COV2.S trial arm, which received the vaccine. Into the muscle, Ad26.COV2.S was dosed once or twice, 56 days apart.

Treatment denoted: around 19 received Ad26.COV2.S at low or high dose, single or two shots; about 5 received placebo; per-sample allocation not given. Samples analyzed were those drawn on day 63 after the first vaccine or placebo injection. CDR1 and CDR2 from the germline V gene are MGHDK and SYGVNS. CDR3 length: 12 residues. V dropped 1 base and J dropped 5 bases, with 5 bases sitting between them. Sequenced by immunoSEQ multiplex PCR; TCRdb stores in-frame clones only, minus some. The repertoire includes under 250,000 clones, 87% of them detected once, and roughly 3% sits in the top ten. The V call is TRBV25-1, the J call TRBJ2-5, with D unresolved. This TCR came from a person between 18 and 65 years old who received the Ad26.COV2.S COVID-19 vaccine or a placebo. This specimen consisted of peripheral blood, obtained in a trial of Ad26.COV2.S vaccine versus placebo. CDR3 sequence (DNA): TGTGCCAGCAGTGAATTCAAGGAGACCCAGTACTTC. It translates to CASSEFKETQYF.